The next 7 T cell receptor beta chains were all read from a single sample in a study of cytomegalovirus exposure and HLA in healthy donors. PCR primers comprised 60 Vbeta and 13 Jbeta primers. Only in-frame clones appear in the TCRdb table, and some are missing; sequencing was by immunoSEQ multiplex PCR. Among more than 95,000 clones listed, approximately 80% were seen once. What was sequenced was PBMCs. The source of these receptors is a woman in her twenties or thirties in good health and CMV-seronegative.

The V and J genes are TRBV4-1 and TRBJ1-6; a possible D gene is TRBD1 (6 bases). The germline CDR1 and CDR2 sequences are MGHRA and YSYEKL. This CDR3 spans 14 amino acids. V lost 5 bases, J lost 11 bases, and 16 bases lay in between. This CDR3 is CASSSIQGTPPLHF. The DNA of the CDR3 is TGCGCCAGCAGCTCCATACAGGGTACTCCACCCCTCCACTTT.

Only a few counts were recorded for this clone. This chain joins TRBV6-4 and TRBJ2-3, with D maybe TRBD1 (6 bases). Per the germline V gene, CDR1 is MRHNA and CDR2 is SNTAGT. The CDR3 runs 15 residues. Trimming cost V 0 bases and J 4 bases, with 11 bases left between them. The CDR3 region has the DNA TGTGCCAGCAGTGACTCGAACGCAGGGGCAGATACGCAGTATTTT. This translates into CASSDSNAGADTQYF.

This chain joins TRBV9 and TRBJ2-7; no definite D call. There are 13 residues in the CDR3. Germline V lookup: CDR1 SGDLS, CDR2 YYNGEE. Trimming stripped 4 bases from V and 0 bases from J, with 8 bases between. The CDR3 nucleotides are TGTGCCAGCAGCCCCCGGAGCTCCTACGAGCAGTACTTC. This translates into CASSPRSSYEQYF. The full variable domain, in which reference TRBV9 and TRBJ2-7 provide the parts outside the CDR3, is DSGVTQTPKHLITATGQRVTLRCSPRSGDLSVYWYQQSLDQGLQFLIQYYNGEERAKGNILERFSAQQFPDLHSELNLSSLELGDSALYFCASSPRSSYEQYFGPGTRLTVT.

This chain joins TRBV7-8 and TRBJ2-5; D possibly corresponds to TRBD2 (5 bases). Trimming cost V 5 bases and J 4 bases, with 14 bases left between them. Germline CDR1 and CDR2: SGHVS and FQNEAQ. The CDR3 has 14 residues. The CDR3 bases are TGTGCCAGCAGCCCCTTCCGCGGGCCAGAGACCCAGTACTTC. Its protein product is CASSPFRGPETQYF.

The rearrangement joins TRBV30 to TRBJ1-6; D uncertain. CDR3 length: 11 amino acids. The V end lost 5 bases, the J end lost 7 bases, and 6 bases lay between the germline ends. The germline gives CDR1 GTSNPN, CDR2 SVGIG (reference sequence). The CDR3: CAWGGNSPLHF. In DNA form, the CDR3 reads TGTGCCTGGGGCGGAAATTCACCCCTCCACTTT.

This clone was counted once. The chain carries TRBV10-2 and TRBJ2-1, with 8 nucleotides matching TRBD2. Germline V gives CDR1 WSHSY, CDR2 SAAADI. The CDR3 length is 15 residues. V trimming: 7 bases; J trimming: 0 bases; junction bases outside the gene matches: 5. The CDR3 is CASIATSGSYNEQFF. The CDR3 nucleotides are TGCGCCAGCATAGCCACTAGCGGCTCCTACAATGAGCAGTTCTTC.

The chain joins TRBV14 to TRBJ1-2; 11 bases agree with TRBD1. The junction had 2 bases not matched to a gene; V was cut back by 1 base and J by 7 bases. Germline V gives CDR1 SGHDN, CDR2 FVKESK. CDR3 length: 14 amino acids. The CDR3 DNA reads TGTGCCAGCAGCCAAGTTGGGACAGGGGGTGGCTACACCTTC. Its translation: CASSQVGTGGGYTF.